Given below is one T cell receptor beta chain in context. The table came from immunoSEQ multiplex PCR; TCRdb's copy has only in-frame clones and leaves some out. The sample lists about 88,000 clones, more than 70% occurring once. This sample was included in a study of blood T cell repertoires in COVID-19. Study-wide context: The samples span acute and convalescent COVID-19 from the United States, Italy and Spain. From T cells, B-cell-depleted T cells, or PBMCs came the material, which was cDNA or gDNA.

The V segment lost 1 base and the J segment 3 bases; nucleotides outside the gene matches: 6. The germline V gene has CDR1 LNHDA and CDR2 SQIVND (reference sequence). The CDR3 totals 15 residues. The J gene is TRBJ2-7, the V gene TRBV19; 7 bases agree with TRBD1. The TCR sequence derives from an elderly woman with acute or convalescent COVID-19. Sequenced material: peripheral blood. CDR3 residues: CASSIAGTDNYEQYF. As DNA, the CDR3 is TGTGCCAGTAGTATAGCCGGGACAGACAACTACGAGCAGTACTTC.